One and the same sample provided the 17 T cell receptor beta chains below, sequenced in a study of OX40 agonist ivuxolimab in advanced cancers. This table comes from immunoSEQ multiplex PCR, and its TCRdb copy is limited to in-frame clones, with some not included. The sample lists about 26,000 clones, roughly three quarters seen once, with about 33% in the top ten. The source material was CD4+ or CD8+ T cells sorted from blood, sampled in a trial of the OX40 agonist ivuxolimab. The source is an adult with an advanced solid tumor such as melanoma, head and neck, liver or kidney cancer.

The chain joins TRBV11-1 to TRBJ2-3, with 10 nucleotides matching TRBD1. Germline V CDR1 and CDR2: SGHAT, FQDESV (reference sequence). CDR3 size: 16 residues. J was trimmed by 5 bases and V by 4 bases; bases with no gene match: 9. As DNA, the CDR3 is TGTGCCAGCAGCTGGTGGAGACAGGGGGCTGTAGATACGCAGTATTTT. It translates to CASSWWRQGAVDTQYF.

The chain couples TRBV4-1 to TRBJ2-1; a weak D match, TRBD1 (5 bases). This CDR3 has 15 residues. The germline gives CDR1 MGHRA, CDR2 YSYEKL. V was pared by 0 bases and J by 3 bases, with 9 bases between. The CDR3 DNA follows: TGCGCCAGCAGCCAAGATACAGGCGTCTACAATGAGCAGTTCTTC. This codes for CASSQDTGVYNEQFF.

This chain joins TRBV13 and TRBJ1-1; TRBD1 aligns across 8 bases. Trimming removed 4 bases from V and 3 bases from J; junction bases left unmatched: 10. This CDR3 spans 16 amino acids. CDR1 and CDR2 (germline): PRHDT, FYEKMQ (reference sequence). CDR3 sequence reads: CASSYGQGRGDTEAFF. CDR3 nucleotides: TGTGCCAGCAGCTATGGACAGGGAAGGGGAGACACTGAAGCTTTCTTT. Based on the CDR3 plus reference TRBV13 and TRBJ1-1, the full variable domain is AAGVIQSPRHLIKEKRETATLKCYPIPRHDTVYWYQQGPGQDPQFLISFYEKMQSDKGSIPDRFSAQQFSDYHSELNMSSLELGDSALYFCASSYGQGRGDTEAFFGQGTRLTVV.

The chain carries TRBV28 and TRBJ2-7; TRBD2 agrees at 8 bases. Losses at the gene ends were 6 bases for V and 2 bases for J; bases not matched to a gene: 6. This CDR3 comprises 14 residues. CDR1 and CDR2 from the germline V gene are MDHEN and SYDVKM. In nucleotides, the CDR3 is TGTGCCAGCAGCTATAGCGGGGCACCCTACGAGCAGTACTTC. This codes for CASSYSGAPYEQYF.

The chain couples TRBV11-3 to TRBJ1-5; D call uncertain. V lost 5 bases to trimming and J lost 5 bases, with 10 bases between them. The CDR3 has 13 residues. CDR1 SGHNT and CDR2 YENEEA come from the germline V gene. CDR3 coding DNA: TGTGCCAGCAGCGCAACTAAGTATCAGCCCCAGCATTTT. Translated: CASSATKYQPQHF.

This chain connects TRBV11-2 to TRBJ1-1; a possible D gene is TRBD1 (5 bases). Germline V gene data show CDR1 as SGHAT and CDR2 as FQNNGV. V lost 2 bases and J 4 bases, leaving 11 bases between the germline ends. The CDR3 totals 14 residues. As DNA, the CDR3 is TGTGCCAGCAGCTTATACGGGGGAGGCACTGAAGCTTTCTTT. This codes for CASSLYGGGTEAFF.

V usage is TRBV28 and J usage is TRBJ1-2; possible D gene TRBD1, 5 bases. Deletions cut 1 base from V and 0 bases from J, with 9 bases between. The CDR3 consists of 15 residues. CDR1 and CDR2 (germline): MDHEN, SYDVKM. CDR3: CASSLSGYANYGYTF. In nucleotides, the CDR3 is TGTGCCAGCAGTTTATCAGGGTATGCTAACTATGGCTACACCTTC.

The chain recombines TRBV7-9 with TRBJ2-1; D tentatively reads TRBD1 or TRBD2 (5 bases each). The CDR3 is made up of 13 amino acids. The V and J ends lost 8 bases and 6 bases respectively, with 14 bases between them. Germline V lookup: CDR1 SEHNR, CDR2 FQNEAQ (reference sequence). The chain's CDR3 is CASPGARGNEQFF. CDR3 coding DNA: TGTGCCAGCCCCGGGGCCCGTGGCAATGAGCAGTTCTTC.

The gene calls are TRBV4-2 and TRBJ2-7; D unresolved. The germline V gene has CDR1 LGHNA and CDR2 YNFKEQ. This CDR3 spans 13 amino acids. V was pared by 1 base and J by 0 bases, with 4 bases between. Here the CDR3 reads CASSQGGSYEQYF. The CDR3 DNA reads as TGTGCCAGCAGCCAAGGCGGCTCCTACGAGCAGTACTTC.

This chain uses TRBV7-9 with TRBJ2-1; 11 bases line up with TRBD2. CDR1 and CDR2 (germline): SEHNR, FQNEAQ (reference sequence). The CDR3 loop spans 15 amino acids. V shed 5 bases and J 2 bases; nucleotides not matched to a gene: 2. The CDR3 sequence is CASSHSGRAYNEQFF. In DNA, the CDR3 is TGTGCCAGCAGCCATAGCGGGAGGGCCTACAATGAGCAGTTCTTC.

The chain joins TRBV6-5 to TRBJ2-7; TRBD2 agrees at 10 bases. Trimming removed 6 bases from V and 1 base from J; junction bases left unmatched: 6. The CDR3 runs to 15 residues. Looked up from germline, CDR1 is MNHEY and CDR2 is SVGAGI. CDR3 sequence (DNA): TGTGCCAGCAGAATTAGCGGGGGGACATCCTACGAGCAGTACTTC. Its translation: CASRISGGTSYEQYF.

This clone was recorded only once. This chain's CDR3 is CASSPLAGATDTQYF. DNA of the CDR3: TGTGCCAGCAGCCCACTTGCCGGGGCAACAGATACGCAGTATTTT. This chain links TRBV16 with TRBJ2-3; the D call may be TRBD1 or TRBD2 (5 bases each). V lost 4 bases to trimming and J lost 3 bases, with 14 bases between them. The CDR3 has 15 residues. The germline V gene has CDR1 KGHSY and CDR2 FQNENV.

This clone was recorded many times. This chain joins TRBV7-9 and TRBJ1-5, with D perhaps TRBD1 (6 bases). CDR1 is SEHNR and CDR2 is FQNEAQ in the germline V gene (reference sequence). The CDR3 contains 14 residues. Trimming pared 5 bases from V and 3 bases from J, leaving 11 bases between. This CDR3 is CASSPKGVNQPQHF. The DNA of the CDR3 is TGTGCCAGCAGCCCAAAGGGGGTCAATCAGCCCCAGCATTTT.

V gene TRBV9 combines with J gene TRBJ2-5, with D hard to call. CDR3 size: 15 residues. Germline V CDR1 and CDR2: SGDLS, YYNGEE. The ends were cut back, 0 bases at V and 2 bases at J, with 11 bases in the middle. The DNA of the CDR3 is TGTGCCAGCAGCGTAGAAGGTAGGATTCAAGAGACCCAGTACTTC. Residues: CASSVEGRIQETQYF.

The gene calls are TRBV6-5 and TRBJ1-2, with D possibly being TRBD1 (6 bases). The CDR3 is 13 residues long. V lost 6 bases, J lost 7 bases, and 15 bases lay in between. Germline CDR1 and CDR2: MNHEY and SVGAGI. In DNA, the CDR3 is TGTGCCAGCAGGATCCCGGGGGCCGGTGGCTACACCTTC. Translated: CASRIPGAGGYTF.

The chain couples TRBV4-1 to TRBJ1-1, with D possibly TRBD1 on 6 matching bases. This CDR3 contains 14 residues. Germline assignment: CDR1 MGHRA and CDR2 YSYEKL. Trimming removed 4 bases at V and 3 bases at J, with 12 bases between. CDR3 sequence (DNA): TGCGCCAGCAGCCTCAGATCAGGGGACACTGAAGCTTTCTTT. It specifies CASSLRSGDTEAFF.

The chain combines TRBV28 with TRBJ2-7; 7 positions match TRBD1. The germline V gene encodes CDR1 MDHEN and CDR2 SYDVKM. There are 13 residues in the CDR3. J lost 0 bases, V lost 9 bases, and 5 bases had no gene match. CDR3: CASRQGGSYEQYF. CDR3 nucleotide sequence: TGTGCCAGTCGACAGGGCGGCTCCTACGAGCAGTACTTC.